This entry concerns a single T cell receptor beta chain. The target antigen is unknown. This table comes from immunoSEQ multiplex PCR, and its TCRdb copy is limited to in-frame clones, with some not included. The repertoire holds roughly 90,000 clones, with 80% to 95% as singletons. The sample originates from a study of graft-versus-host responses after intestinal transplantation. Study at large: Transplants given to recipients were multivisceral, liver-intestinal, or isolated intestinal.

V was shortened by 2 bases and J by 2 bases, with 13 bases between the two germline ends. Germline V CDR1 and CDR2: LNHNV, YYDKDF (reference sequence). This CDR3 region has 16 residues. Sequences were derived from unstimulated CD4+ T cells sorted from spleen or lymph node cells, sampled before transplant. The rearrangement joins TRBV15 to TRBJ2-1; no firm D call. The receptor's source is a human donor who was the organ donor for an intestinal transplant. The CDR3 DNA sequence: TGTGCCACCAGCAGACCACGGTATGATCCCTACAATGAGCAGTTCTTC. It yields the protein CATSRPRYDPYNEQFF. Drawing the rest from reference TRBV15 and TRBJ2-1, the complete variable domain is DAMVIQNPRYQVTQFGKPVTLSCSQTLNHNVMYWYQQKSSQAPKLLFHYYDKDFNNEADTPDNFQSRRPNTSFCFLDIRSPGLGDTAMYLCATSRPRYDPYNEQFFGPGTRLTVL.